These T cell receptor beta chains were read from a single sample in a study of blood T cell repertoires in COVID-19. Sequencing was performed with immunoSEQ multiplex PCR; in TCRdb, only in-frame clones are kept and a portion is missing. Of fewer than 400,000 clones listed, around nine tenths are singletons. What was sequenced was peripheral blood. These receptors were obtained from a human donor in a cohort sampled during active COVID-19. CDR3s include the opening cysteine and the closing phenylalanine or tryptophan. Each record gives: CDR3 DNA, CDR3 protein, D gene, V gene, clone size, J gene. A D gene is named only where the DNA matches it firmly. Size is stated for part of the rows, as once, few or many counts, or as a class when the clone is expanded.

CDR3nt: TGTGCCAGCAGTAAATTACCAGGGGATACGCAGTATTTT; CDR3aa: CASSKLPGDTQYF; d_gene: .; v_gene: TRBV12-3/TRBV12-4; abundance: .; j_gene: TRBJ2-3
CDR3nt: TGTGCCTGGAGTCTAGGGGGCACCGGCAATCAGCCCCAGCATTTT; CDR3aa: CAWSLGGTGNQPQHF; d_gene: TRBD1; v_gene: TRBV30; abundance: .; j_gene: TRBJ1-5
CDR3nt: TGTGCCAGCAGCTTAACGGGGAGCGGGGAGCTGTTTTTT; CDR3aa: CASSLTGSGELFF; d_gene: .; v_gene: TRBV11-2; abundance: .; j_gene: TRBJ2-2
CDR3nt: TGTGCCAGCAGCAAAGCCGGGGGGCGCTCCCCAGATACGCAGTATTTT; CDR3aa: CASSKAGGRSPDTQYF; d_gene: .; v_gene: TRBV7-9; abundance: .; j_gene: TRBJ2-3
CDR3nt: TGTGCCAGCAGCCCCCACAGGGGGCCGGAGACCCAGTACTTC; CDR3aa: CASSPHRGPETQYF; d_gene: TRBD1; v_gene: TRBV7-2; abundance: .; j_gene: TRBJ2-5
CDR3nt: TGCGCCAGCAGCGCCGGACAGGTGGAGGCCAACGTCCTGACTTTC; CDR3aa: CASSAGQVEANVLTF; d_gene: TRBD1; v_gene: TRBV5-1; abundance: .; j_gene: TRBJ2-6
CDR3nt: TGTGCCAGCTCACCAAACAGGGGGCATCAGCCCCAGCATTTT; CDR3aa: CASSPNRGHQPQHF; d_gene: TRBD1; v_gene: TRBV18; abundance: .; j_gene: TRBJ1-5
CDR3nt: TGCGCCAGCAGCCCCGCGGGGGGGGGCCCGCAGTATTTT; CDR3aa: CASSPAGGGPQYF; d_gene: TRBD2; v_gene: TRBV4-1; abundance: .; j_gene: TRBJ2-3
CDR3nt: TGCAGTTCAGCAGAGGATGGGGCCAACGTCCTGACTTTC; CDR3aa: CSSAEDGANVLTF; d_gene: .; v_gene: TRBV29-1; abundance: .; j_gene: TRBJ2-6
CDR3nt: TGTGCCAGCAGTCCCGACAGAGACACTGAAGCTTTCTTT; CDR3aa: CASSPDRDTEAFF; d_gene: .; v_gene: TRBV6-4; abundance: .; j_gene: TRBJ1-1
CDR3nt: TGTGCCAGCTTCGGGGGAAATGGAAACACCATATATTTT; CDR3aa: CASFGGNGNTIYF; d_gene: .; v_gene: TRBV10-3; abundance: .; j_gene: TRBJ1-3
CDR3nt: TGTGCCAGCAGCTTAAAACAGGGAGCGCTGTTTTTT; CDR3aa: CASSLKQGALFF; d_gene: .; v_gene: TRBV7-9; abundance: .; j_gene: TRBJ2-2
CDR3nt: TGTGCCATCAGTGAGTACCGGGTAGCGGGAGCCTCAGATACGCAGTATTTT; CDR3aa: CAISEYRVAGASDTQYF; d_gene: TRBD2; v_gene: TRBV10-3; abundance: once; j_gene: TRBJ2-3
CDR3nt: TGTGCCAGCAGCTTAGGTCAGTCCAACTATGGCTACACCTTC; CDR3aa: CASSLGQSNYGYTF; d_gene: .; v_gene: TRBV7-9; abundance: few; j_gene: TRBJ1-2
CDR3nt: TGTGCCAGCAGCCCGCGGTATCTCTCCTACGAGCAGTACTTC; CDR3aa: CASSPRYLSYEQYF; d_gene: .; v_gene: TRBV7-9; abundance: .; j_gene: TRBJ2-7
CDR3nt: TGTGCCAGCAGCCCGACAGGGACCCTCTACGAGCAGTACTTC; CDR3aa: CASSPTGTLYEQYF; d_gene: TRBD1; v_gene: TRBV7-2; abundance: .; j_gene: TRBJ2-7
CDR3nt: TGTGCCATCAGTTCAGAGACAGACTCTGGAAACACCATATATTTT; CDR3aa: CAISSETDSGNTIYF; d_gene: .; v_gene: TRBV10-3; abundance: .; j_gene: TRBJ1-3
CDR3nt: TGTGCCAGCAGTATAACATGGAACACTGAAGCTTTCTTT; CDR3aa: CASSITWNTEAFF; d_gene: .; v_gene: TRBV2; abundance: few; j_gene: TRBJ1-1
CDR3nt: TGCGCCAGCAGTAACCTACAGGGGACTGAAGCTTTCTTT; CDR3aa: CASSNLQGTEAFF; d_gene: TRBD1; v_gene: TRBV10-2; abundance: .; j_gene: TRBJ1-1
CDR3nt: TGTGCCACCAGTGATCCCCTGGACAGGGGGCAATTCAGGGATGGCTACACCTTC; CDR3aa: CATSDPLDRGQFRDGYTF; d_gene: TRBD1; v_gene: TRBV24-1; abundance: .; j_gene: TRBJ1-2
CDR3nt: TGCGCCAGCAGCTCATTAGGGGGGAACACTGAAGCTTTCTTT; CDR3aa: CASSSLGGNTEAFF; d_gene: .; v_gene: TRBV5-1; abundance: .; j_gene: TRBJ1-1
CDR3nt: TGTGCCAGCAGCCGACTTCTAGCGGGGGATCAAGAGACCCAGTACTTC; CDR3aa: CASSRLLAGDQETQYF; d_gene: TRBD2; v_gene: TRBV13; abundance: .; j_gene: TRBJ2-5
CDR3nt: TGTGCCAGTAGAGTTTCCGGGACTACCGACTCCTACGAGCAGTACTTC; CDR3aa: CASRVSGTTDSYEQYF; d_gene: TRBD2; v_gene: TRBV19; abundance: .; j_gene: TRBJ2-7
CDR3nt: TGTGCCAGCAGTTTGCGACAGGGCAATCAGCCCCAGCATTTT; CDR3aa: CASSLRQGNQPQHF; d_gene: .; v_gene: TRBV27; abundance: .; j_gene: TRBJ1-5
CDR3nt: TGTGCCAGCAGCCAGTCTAGCGGGCCCGGGGAGCTGTTTTTT; CDR3aa: CASSQSSGPGELFF; d_gene: TRBD2; v_gene: TRBV3-1/TRBV3-2; abundance: .; j_gene: TRBJ2-2
CDR3nt: TGTGCCAGCAGTCGAGCTAGCGGGGCCACCTACGAGCAGTACTTC; CDR3aa: CASSRASGATYEQYF; d_gene: TRBD2; v_gene: TRBV27; abundance: .; j_gene: TRBJ2-7
CDR3nt: TGTGCCAGCAGTTTATTCTTTTTGGCGGGGTCCGATGAGCAGTTCTTC; CDR3aa: CASSLFFLAGSDEQFF; d_gene: .; v_gene: TRBV28; abundance: once; j_gene: TRBJ2-1
CDR3nt: TGCGCCAGCAGCCACCCCGGGCAGGGGGCAGACGCTTTCTTT; CDR3aa: CASSHPGQGADAFF; d_gene: TRBD1; v_gene: TRBV4-1; abundance: .; j_gene: TRBJ1-1
CDR3nt: TGTGCCAGCAGCTCAGGGGGTCCCGAAGAGACCCAGTACTTC; CDR3aa: CASSSGGPEETQYF; d_gene: TRBD1; v_gene: TRBV5-4; abundance: .; j_gene: TRBJ2-5
CDR3nt: TGCGCCAGCAGCTTGGACGACACTGGAAACACCATATATTTT; CDR3aa: CASSLDDTGNTIYF; d_gene: .; v_gene: TRBV5-1; abundance: .; j_gene: TRBJ1-3
CDR3nt: TGTGCCAGCAGCTTGGGGGCAGCCCTAAACACCGGGGAGCTGTTTTTT; CDR3aa: CASSLGAALNTGELFF; d_gene: .; v_gene: TRBV5-5; abundance: .; j_gene: TRBJ2-2
CDR3nt: TGTGCCAGCAGCTCAAGTCCGACAGGGATGAACACTGAAGCTTTCTTT; CDR3aa: CASSSSPTGMNTEAFF; d_gene: TRBD1; v_gene: TRBV7-9; abundance: few; j_gene: TRBJ1-1
CDR3nt: TGTGCCAGCAGCTTGAGGGGACAGGGTCGATTCGAGCAGTACTTC; CDR3aa: CASSLRGQGRFEQYF; d_gene: TRBD1; v_gene: TRBV5-6; abundance: .; j_gene: TRBJ2-7
CDR3nt: TGTGCCAGCCAGTTTTCAAGTGAGCAGTTCTTC; CDR3aa: CASQFSSEQFF; d_gene: .; v_gene: TRBV12-3/TRBV12-4; abundance: .; j_gene: TRBJ2-1
CDR3nt: TGTGCCAGCAGCCGGGGGACAGCTGGAAACACCATATATTTT; CDR3aa: CASSRGTAGNTIYF; d_gene: TRBD1; v_gene: TRBV3-1/TRBV3-2; abundance: .; j_gene: TRBJ1-3
CDR3nt: TGTGCCAGCTCACAGGGACAGGCCCGTCGGGAGACCCAGTACTTC; CDR3aa: CASSQGQARRETQYF; d_gene: TRBD1; v_gene: TRBV18; abundance: .; j_gene: TRBJ2-5
CDR3nt: TGTGCCAGCAGTGAATACCGCGCTGGCTACACCTTC; CDR3aa: CASSEYRAGYTF; d_gene: .; v_gene: TRBV25-1; abundance: .; j_gene: TRBJ1-2
CDR3nt: TGTGCCAGCAGCTTAGCGACAGGGGGCGCCCCGGCTGGCTACACCTTC; CDR3aa: CASSLATGGAPAGYTF; d_gene: TRBD1; v_gene: TRBV7-2; abundance: .; j_gene: TRBJ1-2
CDR3nt: TGTGCCAGCAGCCAAGAAAGGGTCCCAGGGGGCACCATATATTTT; CDR3aa: CASSQERVPGGTIYF; d_gene: TRBD1; v_gene: TRBV4-2; abundance: .; j_gene: TRBJ1-3
CDR3nt: TGTGCCAGCAGCTTACGGGGCAGGGGGAGCACAGATACGCAGTATTTT; CDR3aa: CASSLRGRGSTDTQYF; d_gene: TRBD1; v_gene: TRBV11-2; abundance: .; j_gene: TRBJ2-3
CDR3nt: TGTGCCAGCAGTTTAGCCCGGACGGACAACTTAAAACCTTCCTACGAGCAGTACTTC; CDR3aa: CASSLARTDNLKPSYEQYF; d_gene: .; v_gene: TRBV28; abundance: .; j_gene: TRBJ2-7
CDR3nt: TGTGCCAGCAGCCAAACCGGGACAGGGACCTACGAGCAGTACTTC; CDR3aa: CASSQTGTGTYEQYF; d_gene: TRBD1; v_gene: TRBV28; abundance: .; j_gene: TRBJ2-7
CDR3nt: TGCGCCAGCAGCTCCTCCGGGGAGGGACTTTCACCCCTCCACTTT; CDR3aa: CASSSSGEGLSPLHF; d_gene: .; v_gene: TRBV5-1; abundance: few; j_gene: TRBJ1-6
CDR3nt: TGTGCCAGCACCTCCGGGACAGGGACGCAGTATTTT; CDR3aa: CASTSGTGTQYF; d_gene: TRBD1; v_gene: TRBV12-3/TRBV12-4; abundance: .; j_gene: TRBJ2-3
CDR3nt: TGTGCCGCACCTAGGAACAATGAGCAGTTCTTC; CDR3aa: CAAPRNNEQFF; d_gene: .; v_gene: TRBV24-1; abundance: .; j_gene: TRBJ2-1
CDR3nt: TGTGCCAGTACCGGCGGGGTTTTGGGCAATCAGCCCCAGCATTTT; CDR3aa: CASTGGVLGNQPQHF; d_gene: .; v_gene: TRBV19; abundance: .; j_gene: TRBJ1-5
CDR3nt: TGTGCCTGGGAACCGGGGGGGATAAAGACCCAGTACTTC; CDR3aa: CAWEPGGIKTQYF; d_gene: TRBD2; v_gene: TRBV30; abundance: once; j_gene: TRBJ2-5
CDR3nt: TGCGCCAGCAGTTCACGCGCCCGGGGACAGGAGTATGGCTACACCTTC; CDR3aa: CASSSRARGQEYGYTF; d_gene: TRBD1; v_gene: TRBV4-1; abundance: .; j_gene: TRBJ1-2
CDR3nt: TGTGCCAGCAGCTCCGACGGGGGAAGGGTCTATGGCTACACCTTC; CDR3aa: CASSSDGGRVYGYTF; d_gene: .; v_gene: TRBV7-3; abundance: once; j_gene: TRBJ1-2
CDR3nt: TGTGCCAGCAGCCGCAAACAGGGAGGGGCTTTCTTT; CDR3aa: CASSRKQGGAFF; d_gene: .; v_gene: TRBV3-1/TRBV3-2; abundance: .; j_gene: TRBJ1-1
CDR3nt: TGTGCCTCCGGGTGGACCGGGGAGCTGTTTTTT; CDR3aa: CASGWTGELFF; d_gene: .; v_gene: TRBV12-3/TRBV12-4; abundance: .; j_gene: TRBJ2-2
CDR3nt: TGCGCCAGCGGCTGGCGGGGGCGCGGCTATGGCTACACCTTC; CDR3aa: CASGWRGRGYGYTF; d_gene: .; v_gene: TRBV10-1; abundance: .; j_gene: TRBJ1-2
CDR3nt: TGTGCCAGCAGTTGGGACAGTAACTATGGCTACACCTTC; CDR3aa: CASSWDSNYGYTF; d_gene: TRBD1; v_gene: TRBV7-2; abundance: .; j_gene: TRBJ1-2
CDR3nt: TGTGCCAGCAGTTCGGCAGGGCTCTACGAGCAGTACTTC; CDR3aa: CASSSAGLYEQYF; d_gene: .; v_gene: TRBV28; abundance: .; j_gene: TRBJ2-7